This TCR beta chain was recorded in a study of blood T cells in healthy people across ages. Study-wide results and limits: Significant beta diversity loss was already apparent by age about 39, declining roughly linearly.

V lost 1 base and J lost 1, with 17 bases in between. Germline loops: CDR1 MGHRA, CDR2 YSYEKL. CDR3 length: 17 amino acids. On this clonotype: Antigen: not known.

Each donor had 9 to 10 milliliters of peripheral blood drawn. Isolated per sample were at least 6 million PBMCs. Primers used in a second PCR of roughly 6 to 12 cycles were a sample-barcoded 5' primer and a J-beta primer mix. Tagging of each cDNA molecule was performed by a template-switch adaptor with 12 random nucleotides. TCRdb ran MiXCR on the 5' RACE reads and lists one entry per CDR3 protein. The sample contains about 320,000 distinct CDR3 sequences, 25% to 30% of which appear only once. The gene calls are TRBV4-1 and TRBJ2-7, with D perhaps TRBD2 (6 bases). This clonotype was sampled from a woman aged 70 to 79 in good health. Sequencing was done on a sample of blood. In nucleotides, the CDR3 is TGCGCCAGCAGCCAAGGCTTCGGGACTGCCTATTCCTACGAGCAGTACTTC. It codes for CASSQGFGTAYSYEQYF.